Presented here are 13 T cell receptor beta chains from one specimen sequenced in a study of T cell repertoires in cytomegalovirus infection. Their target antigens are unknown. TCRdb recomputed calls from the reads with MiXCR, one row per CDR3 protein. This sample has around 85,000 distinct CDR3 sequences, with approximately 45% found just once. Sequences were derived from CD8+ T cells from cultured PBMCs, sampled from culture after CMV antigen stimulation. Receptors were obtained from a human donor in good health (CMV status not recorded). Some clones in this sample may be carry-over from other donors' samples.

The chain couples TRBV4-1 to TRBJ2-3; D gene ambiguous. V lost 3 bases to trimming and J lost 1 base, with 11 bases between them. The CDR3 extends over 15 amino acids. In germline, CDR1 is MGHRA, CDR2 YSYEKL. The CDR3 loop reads CASSQGMRGTDTQYF. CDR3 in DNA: TGCGCCAGCAGCCAGGGAATGCGAGGCACAGATACGCAGTATTTT.

The CDR3 sequence is CASSRGLAGRDTQYF. In DNA form, the CDR3 reads TGTGCCAGCAGCCGCGGACTAGCGGGACGAGATACGCAGTATTTT. The chain recombines TRBV7-9 with TRBJ2-3, with 12 positions matching TRBD2. Germline values: CDR1 SEHNR, CDR2 FQNEAQ (reference sequence). The CDR3 covers 15 residues. V lost 5 bases to trimming and J lost 5 bases; unmatched junction nucleotides: 5.

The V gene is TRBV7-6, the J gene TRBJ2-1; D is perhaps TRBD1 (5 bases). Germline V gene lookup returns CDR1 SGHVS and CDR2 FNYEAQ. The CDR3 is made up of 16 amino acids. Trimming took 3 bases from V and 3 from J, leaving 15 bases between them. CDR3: CASSFLQDGDYNEQFF. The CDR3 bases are TGTGCCAGCAGCTTTCTACAGGATGGTGACTACAATGAGCAGTTCTTC.

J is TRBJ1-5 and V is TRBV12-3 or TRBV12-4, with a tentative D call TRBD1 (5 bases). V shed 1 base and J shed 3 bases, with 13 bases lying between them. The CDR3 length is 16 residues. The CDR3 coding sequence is TGTGCCAGCAGTTTAGAGGGGAAACTAAACAATCAGCCCCAGCATTTT. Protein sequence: CASSLEGKLNNQPQHF.

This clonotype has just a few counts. Here the CDR3 reads CASSIFGSAQEQFF. For the CDR3, the DNA is TGTGCCAGTAGTATCTTTGGCTCTGCCCAAGAGCAGTTCTTC. V gene TRBV19 combines with J gene TRBJ2-1; the D is unclear. This CDR3 contains 14 residues. Trimming left V 3 bases short and J 10 bases short, with 16 bases between. Germline assignment: CDR1 LNHDA and CDR2 SQIVND (reference sequence).

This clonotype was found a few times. The CDR3 protein is CASSSDRPRTDTQYF. In DNA, the CDR3 is TGTGCCAGCAGCTCCGACAGACCCCGAACAGATACGCAGTATTTT. This sequence joins TRBV7-9 and TRBJ2-3, with D perhaps TRBD1 (5 bases). The V gene's germline CDR1 is SEHNR and CDR2 FQNEAQ (reference sequence). Trimming removed 4 bases at V and 3 bases at J, with 14 bases between. There are 15 residues in the CDR3.

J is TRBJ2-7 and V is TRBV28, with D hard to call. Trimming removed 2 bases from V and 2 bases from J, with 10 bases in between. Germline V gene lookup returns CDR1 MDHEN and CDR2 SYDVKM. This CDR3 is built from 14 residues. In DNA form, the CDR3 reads TGTGCCAGCAGTTTAGGGGAAAAACCCTACGAGCAGTACTTC. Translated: CASSLGEKPYEQYF.

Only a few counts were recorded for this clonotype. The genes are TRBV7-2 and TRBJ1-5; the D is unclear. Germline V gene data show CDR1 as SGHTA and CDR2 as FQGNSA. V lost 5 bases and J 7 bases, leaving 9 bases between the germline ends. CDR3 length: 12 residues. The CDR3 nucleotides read TGTGCCAGCAGCGGCAACTGGCAGCCCCAGCATTTT. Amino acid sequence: CASSGNWQPQHF. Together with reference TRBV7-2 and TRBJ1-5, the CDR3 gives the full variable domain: GAGVSQSPSNKVTEKGKDVELRCDPISGHTALYWYRQSLGQGLEFLIYFQGNSAPDKSGLPSDRFSAERTGGSVSTLTIQRTQQEDSAVYLCASSGNWQPQHFGDGTRLSIL.

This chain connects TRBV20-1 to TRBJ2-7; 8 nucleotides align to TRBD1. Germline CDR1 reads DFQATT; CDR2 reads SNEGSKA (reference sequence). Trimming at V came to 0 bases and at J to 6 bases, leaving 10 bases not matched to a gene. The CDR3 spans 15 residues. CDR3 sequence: CSARDYRQGAIEQYF. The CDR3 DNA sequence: TGCAGTGCTAGAGATTACCGGCAGGGGGCAATCGAGCAGTACTTC.

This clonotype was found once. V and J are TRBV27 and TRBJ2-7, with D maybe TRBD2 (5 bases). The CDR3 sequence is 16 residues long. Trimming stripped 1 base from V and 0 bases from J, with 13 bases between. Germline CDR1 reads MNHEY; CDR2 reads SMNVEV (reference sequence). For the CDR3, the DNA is TGTGCCAGCAGTTTATTTGGACTTAGGAGCTCCTACGAGCAGTACTTC. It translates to CASSLFGLRSSYEQYF.

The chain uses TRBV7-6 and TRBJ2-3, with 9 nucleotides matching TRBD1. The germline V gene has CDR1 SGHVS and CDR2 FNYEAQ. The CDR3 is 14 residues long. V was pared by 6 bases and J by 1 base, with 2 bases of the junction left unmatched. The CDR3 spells CASRDRGGTDTQYF. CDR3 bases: TGTGCCAGCAGGGACAGGGGCGGCACAGATACGCAGTATTTT.

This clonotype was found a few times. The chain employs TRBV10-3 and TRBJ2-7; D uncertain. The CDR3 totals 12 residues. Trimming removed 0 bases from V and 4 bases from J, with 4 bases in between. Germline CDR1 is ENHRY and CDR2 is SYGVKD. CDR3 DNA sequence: TGTGCCATCAGTGAGTCCTTTTACGAGCAGTACTTC. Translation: CAISESFYEQYF.

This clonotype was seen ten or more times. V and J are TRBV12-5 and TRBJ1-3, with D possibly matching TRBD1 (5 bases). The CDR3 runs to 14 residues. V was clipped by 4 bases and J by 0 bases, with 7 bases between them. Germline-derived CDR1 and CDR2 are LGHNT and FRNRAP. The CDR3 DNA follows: TGTGCTAGTGGTTACGGGGGCTCTGGAAACACCATATATTTT. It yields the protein CASGYGGSGNTIYF.